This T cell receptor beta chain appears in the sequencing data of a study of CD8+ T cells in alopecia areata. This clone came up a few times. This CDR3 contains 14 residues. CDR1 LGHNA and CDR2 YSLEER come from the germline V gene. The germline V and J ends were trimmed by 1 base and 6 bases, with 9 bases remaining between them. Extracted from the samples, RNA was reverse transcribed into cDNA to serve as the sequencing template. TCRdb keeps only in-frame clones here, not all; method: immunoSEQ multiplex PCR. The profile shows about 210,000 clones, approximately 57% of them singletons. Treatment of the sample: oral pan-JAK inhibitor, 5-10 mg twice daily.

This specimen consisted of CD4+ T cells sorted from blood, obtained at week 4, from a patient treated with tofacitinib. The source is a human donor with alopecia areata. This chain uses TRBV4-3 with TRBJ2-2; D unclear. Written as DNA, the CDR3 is TGCGCCAGCAGCCAAGCGGCAGATGCCGGGGAGCTGTTTTTT. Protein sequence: CASSQAADAGELFF.